Shown below are 18 T cell receptor beta chains from a single sample sequenced in a study of blood T cells in healthy people across ages (dated by TCRdb to about 2015). To prepare the library, 5' RACE was applied. Sequenced using an Illumina HiSeq 2500. The second PCR ran for about 6 to 12 cycles and used a J-beta primer mix along with a sample-barcoded 5' primer. The public reads were quality trimmed at Q25 with fastp and then assembled into clones with MiXCR by TCRdb, keeping productive beta chains. Entries are consolidated by CDR3 protein sequence, retaining the most common genes and DNA. The sample table holds some 790,000 distinct CDR3 sequences, of which less than 35% were seen once. The top ten constitute around 16% of the sample. The material sequenced was blood. These receptors originate from a woman aged 80 or over in good health.

This sequence joins TRBV7-6 and TRBJ1-2, with D possibly being TRBD1 (5 bases). The V gene lost 1 base and the J gene lost 7 bases, with 19 bases spanning the gap. The CDR3 is 16 amino acids. From germline, CDR1 is SGHVS and CDR2 FNYEAQ. The CDR3 DNA reads as TGTGCCAGCAGCTTAGGTCCCCGGGACCCCTCGGGTGGCTACACCTTC. This translates into CASSLGPRDPSGGYTF. Complete variable domain (other parts from reference TRBV7-6 and TRBJ1-2): GAGVSQSPRYKVTKRGQDVALRCDPISGHVSLYWYRQALGQGPEFLTYFNYEAQQDKSGLPNDRFSAERPEGSISTLTIQRTEQRDSAMYRCASSLGPRDPSGGYTFGSGTRLTVV.

This clonotype appeared many times. The rearrangement links TRBV20-1 to TRBJ2-7; the D is unclear. Germline V gene lookup returns CDR1 DFQATT and CDR2 SNEGSKA (reference sequence). The CDR3 loop spans 11 amino acids. Trimming removed 6 bases from V and 2 bases from J, with 8 bases in between. CDR3 loop: CSATGPYEQYF. The CDR3 nucleotides are TGCAGTGCCACCGGGCCCTACGAGCAGTACTTC.

This clonotype was detected ten times or more. The CDR3 reads CASSPGQGLVGYTF. The CDR3 region has the DNA TGTGCCAGCAGCCCCGGACAGGGTTTGGTCGGCTACACCTTC. The rearrangement joins TRBV5-6 to TRBJ1-2, with 8 nucleotides matching TRBD1. The germline V gene encodes CDR1 SGHDT and CDR2 YYEEEE. V lost 4 bases to trimming and J lost 8 bases; unmatched junction nucleotides: 10. This CDR3 region has 14 residues.

This clonotype showed up many times. This rearrangement joins TRBV20-1 to TRBJ2-3; 7 bases match TRBD1. This CDR3 spans 15 amino acids. Trimming took 2 bases from V and 5 from J; bases not matched to a gene: 10. The germline gives CDR1 DFQATT, CDR2 SNEGSKA (reference sequence). As DNA, the CDR3 is TGCAGTGCTAGAACCACGCGACAGGGAAGAGATACGCAGTATTTT. Translated, it gives CSARTTRQGRDTQYF.

At least ten counts were recorded for this clonotype. The chain couples TRBV4-3 to TRBJ1-2; the match to TRBD1 covers 7 bases. Germline CDR1 reads LGHNA; CDR2 reads YSLEER. The CDR3 has 17 residues. V trimming: 4 bases; J trimming: 0 bases; junction bases outside the gene matches: 11. The CDR3 spells CASSLWDNQGANYGYTF. The CDR3 DNA follows: TGCGCCAGCAGCCTGTGGGATAACCAGGGGGCTAACTATGGCTACACCTTC.

This clonotype appeared many times. The gene calls are TRBV5-1 and TRBJ2-1, with TRBD1 matching 8 bases. J lost 5 bases, V lost 1 base, and 11 bases had no gene match. The CDR3 covers 17 residues. The germline V gene has CDR1 SGHRS and CDR2 YFSETQ. CDR3 loop: CASSLWRGDRLNNEQFF. The CDR3 DNA follows: TGCGCCAGCAGCTTGTGGAGAGGGGACAGGTTAAACAATGAGCAGTTCTTC.

The V call is TRBV7-6, the J call TRBJ2-3; 8 nucleotides match TRBD2. The germline CDR1 and CDR2 sequences are SGHVS and FNYEAQ. CDR3 length: 15 residues. J lost 1 base, V lost 6 bases, and 6 bases had no gene match. The CDR3 spells CASSVATSGTDTQYF. DNA of the CDR3: TGTGCCAGCAGTGTAGCGACTAGCGGCACAGATACGCAGTATTTT.

CDR3 coding DNA: TGTGCCAGTATAGGGACTAGCGGGGGCGCCTGGGGTGAGCAGTTCTTC. It translates to CASIGTSGGAWGEQFF. The chain links TRBV19 to TRBJ2-1; 14 bases are a match to TRBD2. Trimming removed 7 bases from V and 9 bases from J; junction bases left unmatched: 11. The CDR3 runs 16 residues. CDR1 is LNHDA, CDR2 SQIVND, per germline (reference sequence).

On this clonotype itself: Germline is not matched at one junction end, which may reflect a read error. The CDR3 DNA follows: TGTGCCAGCAGTTACCCTTTAGACAGGCCACAGTCCTCCTACAATAAGCAGTTCTTC. Its translation: CASSYPLDRPQSSYNKQFF. J is TRBJ2-1 and V is TRBV6-5; TRBD1 might be the D (6 bases). CDR1 and CDR2 (germline): MNHEY, SVGAGI. CDR3 length equals 19 residues.

V gene TRBV20-1 combines with J gene TRBJ2-7, with a possible D match to TRBD1 (7 bases). The CDR3 length is 13 residues. Germline assignment: CDR1 DFQATT and CDR2 SNEGSKA (reference sequence). Trimming removed 1 base from V and 10 bases from J, with 17 bases in between. As DNA, the CDR3 is TGCAGTGCTAGAGGGCCAGGGGGGTCTAGTCAGTACTTC. Its translation: CSARGPGGSSQYF.

This clonotype was seen more than once but under ten times. CDR3 nucleotides: TGTGCCAGCAGCTCTGGGCCTCAACAAGAGACCCAGTACTTC. Amino acid sequence: CASSSGPQQETQYF. The rearrangement uses TRBV28 and TRBJ2-5; no clear D gene. In germline, CDR1 is MDHEN, CDR2 SYDVKM. This CDR3 has 14 amino acids. V shed 6 bases and J shed 2 bases, with 13 bases lying between them.

This clonotype was seen many times. The genes are TRBV20-1 and TRBJ2-5; a possible D gene is TRBD1 (6 bases). This CDR3 is 13 amino acids long. V was trimmed by 3 bases and J by 7 bases, leaving 15 bases between them. Germline lookup yields CDR1 DFQATT and CDR2 SNEGSKA (reference sequence). The DNA for the CDR3 is TGCAGTGCTAGGGAGACTACCAGGGGGACCCAGTACTTC. Amino acid sequence: CSARETTRGTQYF.

The genes are TRBV2 and TRBJ2-3; the match to TRBD2 covers 9 bases. The V and J ends lost 3 bases and 6 bases, in that order; junction bases with no gene match: 16. CDR3 size: 18 residues. CDR1 and CDR2 from the germline V gene are SNHLY and FYNNEI. The CDR3 here is CASSDVALLRGGPDTQYF. In DNA, the CDR3 is TGTGCCAGCAGTGATGTGGCCCTATTGCGGGGGGGCCCCGATACGCAGTATTTT.

The J gene is TRBJ2-7, the V gene TRBV27, with 8 positions matching TRBD1. The germline CDR1 and CDR2 sequences are MNHEY and SMNVEV (reference sequence). This CDR3 is 15 amino acids long. With V trimmed by 5 bases and J by 3 bases, 9 bases remained unmatched. This CDR3 reads CASSRTGNNDYEQYF. DNA of the CDR3: TGTGCCAGCAGTCGGACAGGGAATAACGACTACGAGCAGTACTTC.

At least ten counts were recorded for this clonotype. The chain has TRBV27 and TRBJ2-7, with 9 bases identical to TRBD1. Trimming removed 3 bases from V and 7 bases from J; junction bases left unmatched: 16. The CDR3 extends over 17 amino acids. Germline values: CDR1 MNHEY, CDR2 SMNVEV (reference sequence). The CDR3 loop reads CASSLEQSGTGHHEQYF. As DNA, the CDR3 is TGTGCCAGCAGTTTGGAGCAGTCGGGGACAGGGCATCATGAGCAGTACTTC.

This clonotype was observed at least ten times. The V and J genes are TRBV12-3 or TRBV12-4 and TRBJ2-1; tentatively, D is TRBD2 (7 bases). This CDR3 spans 14 amino acids. Trimming left V 9 bases short and J 1 base short, with 13 bases between. CDR3 in amino acids: CASRGGASYNEQFF. In nucleotides, the CDR3 is TGTGCCAGTAGAGGGGGGGCGTCCTACAATGAGCAGTTCTTC.

This clonotype has more than one count but fewer than ten. The chain has TRBV29-1 and TRBJ2-2; TRBD2 matches 9 bases. The J segment lost 0 bases and the V segment lost 2 bases, leaving 7 bases of the junction unmatched. The CDR3 spans 17 residues. In germline, CDR1 is SQVTM, CDR2 ANQGSEA. CDR3 sequence reads: CSVERLAGRPNTGELFF. DNA of the CDR3: TGCAGCGTTGAAAGGCTAGCGGGGAGACCGAACACCGGGGAGCTGTTTTTT.

This clonotype has just a few counts. The chain links TRBV5-5 to TRBJ1-2, with D perhaps TRBD1 (5 bases). Germline V CDR1 and CDR2: SGHKS, YYEKEE (reference sequence). The germline V and J ends were trimmed by 0 bases and 4 bases, with 16 bases remaining between them. The CDR3 loop spans 16 amino acids. The CDR3 region is CASSLAGAGSSYGYTF. The CDR3 DNA follows: TGTGCCAGCAGCTTGGCCGGGGCAGGGTCTTCCTATGGCTACACCTTC.